Listed below are T cell receptor beta chains from one sample, sequenced in a study of blood T cell repertoires in COVID-19. Data came from immunoSEQ multiplex PCR; TCRdb stores just in-frame clones and leaves some out. The sample carries around 160,000 clones, 85% to 95% recorded once. The material sequenced was peripheral blood. All receptors come from a woman aged 60 to 75 with COVID-19, enrolled during active disease. Each CDR3 is given with its conserved first and last residue. Each record gives: J gene, V gene, CDR3 protein.

J: TRBJ2-1
V: TRBV7-9
CDR3: CASSSYRTGDNEQFF

J: TRBJ1-1
V: TRBV19
CDR3: CASSKGQPNTEAFF

J: TRBJ2-2
V: TRBV5-3
CDR3: CARSWQGLHPNTGELFF

J: TRBJ1-1
V: TRBV6-5
CDR3: CASSYSSGGTEAFF

J: TRBJ1-2
V: TRBV19
CDR3: CASSLHRDRGRSYGYTF

J: TRBJ1-5
V: TRBV18
CDR3: CASSEGQGSRNQPQHF

J: TRBJ2-3
V: TRBV14
CDR3: CASSQRDRGDTQYF

J: TRBJ1-1
V: TRBV27
CDR3: CASLLVGARITGMNTEAFF

J: TRBJ2-1
V: TRBV7-3
CDR3: CASSPSSGEDEQFF

J: TRBJ1-5
V: TRBV15
CDR3: CATSDRQDYQPQHF

J: TRBJ1-6
V: TRBV19
CDR3: CASSLGQGIGSPLHF

J: TRBJ2-1
V: TRBV27
CDR3: CASSWGLAEAYNEQFF

J: TRBJ2-2
V: TRBV6-4
CDR3: CASSGTGGTGELFF

J: TRBJ2-7
V: TRBV3-1/TRBV3-2
CDR3: CASRRTGMFEQYF

J: TRBJ1-5
V: TRBV7-2
CDR3: CASSSRQGPNQPQHF

J: TRBJ1-2
V: TRBV11-3
CDR3: CASSRGDYGYTF

J: TRBJ1-2
V: TRBV14
CDR3: CASSTTGVYGYTF

J: TRBJ2-5
V: TRBV7-2
CDR3: CASSSVSGLAGVQYF

J: TRBJ1-6
V: TRBV10-2
CDR3: CASNTTGRPKSPLHF

J: TRBJ1-1
V: TRBV27
CDR3: CASSSLTGGAMNTEAFF

J: TRBJ1-2
V: TRBV10-3
CDR3: CAITSDSNYGYTF

J: TRBJ1-6
V: TRBV7-2
CDR3: CASSPVGGSPLHF

J: TRBJ2-5
V: TRBV7-8
CDR3: CASSLEVGPRETQYF

J: TRBJ1-6
V: TRBV12-3/TRBV12-4
CDR3: CASMTGTSLHF

J: TRBJ2-2
V: TRBV2
CDR3: CASSEETPSNTGELFF